This T cell receptor (beta chain) was documented in a study of control samples from healthy donors and cancer patients. The data were produced by immunoSEQ multiplex PCR, yet TCRdb's version contains in-frame clones alone and is incomplete. The sample has about 140,000 clones; approximately 94% are singletons. The ends were cut back, 6 bases at V and 2 bases at J, with 11 bases in the middle. Looked up from germline, CDR1 is PRHDT and CDR2 is FYEKMQ (reference sequence). The CDR3 covers 15 residues. The source is a man aged 40-50 years in good health. Sequenced sample: blood. The J gene is TRBJ2-6, the V gene TRBV13; D perhaps matches TRBD1 (5 bases). The CDR3 DNA reads TGTGCCAGCAGTTATGAAGGGGCTGGGGCCAACGTCCTGACTTTC. Residues: CASSYEGAGANVLTF.